This entry lists 8 T cell receptor beta chains sequenced from one sample in a study of blood T cells in healthy people across ages. The second PCR ran roughly 7 to 12 cycles with a sample-barcoded 5' primer and J-beta primers. From the 5' RACE reads, TCRdb called clonotypes with MiXCR, one entry per CDR3 protein. The data contain around 750,000 distinct CDR3 sequences, approximately 53% of them seen just once; the ten biggest clones take up 40% to 50%. Sequenced: blood. Source of these receptors: an elderly man in good health.

This chain connects TRBV20-1 to TRBJ2-7; 12 bases match TRBD2. This CDR3 is built from 16 residues. CDR1 is DFQATT and CDR2 is SNEGSKA in the germline V gene (reference sequence). V dropped 6 bases and J dropped 2; count of bases not matched to a gene: 11. The CDR3 nucleotides read TGCAGTGCCAAACTAGCGGGAGGATTTATTGCCTACGAGCAGTACTTC. Translation gives CSAKLAGGFIAYEQYF.

The rearrangement uses TRBV5-1 and TRBJ1-1, with 8 nucleotides matching TRBD1. Germline CDR1 is SGHRS and CDR2 is YFSETQ. The V and J ends lost 4 bases and 4 bases, in that order; junction bases with no gene match: 6. This CDR3 comprises 14 residues. In DNA form, the CDR3 reads TGCGCCAGCAGCGTGGACAGGGTTGGCACTGAAGCTTTCTTT. Protein: CASSVDRVGTEAFF.

The rearrangement links TRBV7-2 to TRBJ2-5, with 7 bases matching TRBD1. The V gene end was trimmed by 4 bases and the J gene end by 4 bases; junction bases not matched to a gene: 6. There are 14 residues in the CDR3. CDR1 is SGHTA, CDR2 FQGNSA, per germline. The CDR3 bases are TGTGCCAGCAGCTCACAGGGGACCTCAGAGACCCAGTACTTC. Amino acids: CASSSQGTSETQYF. The variable domain in full, with the rest retrieved from reference TRBV7-2 and TRBJ2-5, is GAGVSQSPSNKVTEKGKDVELRCDPISGHTALYWYRQSLGQGLEFLIYFQGNSAPDKSGLPSDRFSAERTGGSVSTLTIQRTQQEDSAVYLCASSSQGTSETQYFGPGTRLLVL.

This clonotype was seen a few times. The V call is TRBV27, the J call TRBJ2-5; the match to TRBD2 covers 7 bases. TRBJ2-7 explains the end of the DNA better; the J call may be wrong. Germline V gene data show CDR1 as MNHEY and CDR2 as SMNVEV (reference sequence). The CDR3 has 13 residues. This chain's CDR3 is CASRPGLHGEQYF. CDR3 bases: TGTGCCAGCAGACCGGGACTACACGGCGAGCAGTACTTC.

Of note for this clonotype: One end of the junction does not line up with germline, which may come from a read error. V and J are TRBV7-3 and TRBJ2-3; 12 bases fit TRBD2. The CDR3 contains 18 residues. Per germline, CDR1 SGHTA and CDR2 FQGTGA. In DNA form, the CDR3 reads TGTGCCAGCAGCTTAGAACTAGCGGGGGGAGGAAGCACAGATGCGCAGTATTTT. Protein sequence: CASSLELAGGGSTDAQYF.

The gene calls are TRBV11-2 and TRBJ1-2, with D hard to call. This CDR3 has 15 amino acids. V shed 1 base and J shed 5 bases, with 14 bases lying between them. CDR1 is SGHAT and CDR2 is FQNNGV in the germline V gene. The CDR3 sequence: CASSLGPASGYGYTF. For the CDR3, the DNA is TGTGCCAGCAGCTTAGGTCCGGCTTCGGGGTATGGCTACACCTTC.

In its sample, this clonotype was seen a few times. V and J are TRBV6-6 and TRBJ2-7; TRBD2 matches at 8 bases. The germline gives CDR1 MNHNY, CDR2 SVGAGI (reference sequence). The CDR3 runs 16 residues. V shed 3 bases, J shed 4 bases, and the junction held 11 bases outside the gene matches. The CDR3 sequence is CASSYSSSGAPYEQYF. In DNA form, the CDR3 reads TGTGCCAGCAGTTATTCGAGTAGCGGGGCCCCTTACGAGCAGTACTTC.

V is TRBV2 and J is TRBJ1-5; 9 bases match TRBD1. Germline V gives CDR1 SNHLY, CDR2 FYNNEI. V was clipped by 6 bases and J by 6 bases; unmatched bases: 9. This CDR3 has 15 amino acids. The CDR3 sequence: CASSAGTGFGQPQHF. The CDR3 DNA follows: TGTGCCAGCAGCGCCGGGACAGGGTTTGGTCAGCCCCAGCATTTT.